Below, 28 T cell receptor beta chains from the same sample are listed, as sequenced in a study of PD-L1 blockade in urothelial cancer. Some clones are missing from TCRdb's copy, which holds only in-frame ones; the method was immunoSEQ multiplex PCR. The sample includes about 100,000 clones, 90% to 95% of them seen just once. The source was PBMCs, collected around atezolizumab (anti-PD-L1) treatment. These receptors originate from a woman older than 75 with urothelial cancer.

This rearrangement joins TRBV11-2 to TRBJ1-1; no clear D. Between the trimmed V and J ends, which lost 1 base and 2 bases, there was a span of 23 bases. This CDR3 is 19 amino acids long. CDR1 is SGHAT and CDR2 is FQNNGV in the germline V gene. The CDR3 DNA sequence: TGTGCCAGCAGCTTAGGGGGTTGGGGAGGGAACACAGCCAACACTGAAGCTTTCTTT. Translated: CASSLGGWGGNTANTEAFF.

The chain has TRBV11-2 and TRBJ1-2; 7 positions match TRBD1. V lost 1 base, J lost 4 bases, and 3 bases stayed unmatched. This CDR3 comprises 14 residues. CDR1 and CDR2 from the germline V gene are SGHAT and FQNNGV. The CDR3, as DNA: TGTGCCAGCAGCTTAGGTGGGACAGTCTATGGCTACACCTTC. The encoded protein is CASSLGGTVYGYTF.

The gene calls are TRBV6-6 and TRBJ1-5, with a tentative D call TRBD1 (6 bases). The CDR3 has 14 amino acids. Per germline, CDR1 MNHNY and CDR2 SVGAGI (reference sequence). The germline V and J ends were trimmed by 5 bases and 3 bases, with 11 bases remaining between them. The CDR3, as DNA: TGTGCCAGCAGTACAGGACAGCTCAATCAGCCCCAGCATTTT. It codes for CASSTGQLNQPQHF.

The V and J genes are TRBV5-4 and TRBJ1-5; 8 nucleotides line up with TRBD1. With V trimmed by 4 bases and J by 0 bases, 15 bases remained unmatched. The germline gives CDR1 SGHNT, CDR2 YYREEE (reference sequence). This CDR3 comprises 19 residues. CDR3 amino acids: CASSPQGDRSSYSNQPQHF. In nucleotides, the CDR3 is TGTGCCAGCAGCCCCCAAGGGGACAGGTCTTCCTATAGCAATCAGCCCCAGCATTTT.

V is TRBV5-6 and J is TRBJ1-2; no reliable D call. The germline V gene has CDR1 SGHDT and CDR2 YYEEEE. Trimming cost V 4 bases and J 8 bases, with 9 bases left between them. This CDR3 is built from 11 residues. The CDR3 sequence is CASSAAEGYTF. DNA for the CDR3: TGTGCCAGCAGCGCTGCAGAAGGCTACACCTTC.

V is TRBV6-1 and J is TRBJ2-7, with no clear D. Per the germline V gene, CDR1 is MNHNS and CDR2 is SASEGT. V lost 1 base and J 9 bases, leaving 19 bases between the germline ends. This CDR3 has 15 residues. CDR3 DNA sequence: TGTGCCAGCAGTGAAGTATGGGTTAGTGGGTCGGGGCAGTACTTC. Protein product: CASSEVWVSGSGQYF.

J is TRBJ2-7 and V is TRBV19; 7 bases fit TRBD1. V lost 4 bases, J lost 7 bases, and 4 bases stayed unmatched. Germline V CDR1 and CDR2: LNHDA, SQIVND (reference sequence). The CDR3 consists of 12 residues. The CDR3 sequence is CASSRQGREQYF. The CDR3 coding sequence is TGTGCCAGTAGTAGACAGGGAAGGGAGCAGTACTTC. The whole variable domain, remainder taken from reference TRBV19 and TRBJ2-7, is DGGITQSPKYLFRKEGQNVTLSCEQNLNHDAMYWYRQDPGQGLRLIYYSQIVNDFQKGDIAEGYSVSREKKESFPLTVTSAQKNPTAFYLCASSRQGREQYFGPGTRLTVT.

This chain connects TRBV5-1 to TRBJ2-1; the match to TRBD2 covers 10 bases. Trimming took 1 base from V and 9 from J; bases not matched to a gene: 4. The germline CDR1 and CDR2 sequences are SGHRS and YFSETQ. CDR3 size: 14 residues. The CDR3 here is CASSLSLAGAEQFF. As DNA, the CDR3 is TGCGCCAGCAGCTTGAGCCTAGCGGGAGCTGAGCAGTTCTTC. The full variable domain, rest sourced from reference TRBV5-1 and TRBJ2-1, is KAGVTQTPRYLIKTRGQQVTLSCSPISGHRSVSWYQQTPGQGLQFLFEYFSETQRNKGNFPGRFSGRQFSNSRSEMNVSTLELGDSALYLCASSLSLAGAEQFFGPGTRLTVL.

This rearrangement joins TRBV5-1 to TRBJ2-7, with 8 bases lining up with TRBD2. Trimming at V came to 7 bases and at J to 6 bases, leaving 9 bases not matched to a gene. This CDR3 is built from 13 residues. CDR1 is SGHRS and CDR2 is YFSETQ in the germline V gene. CDR3 in amino acids: CASCREGRSEQYF. CDR3 bases: TGCGCCAGCTGCCGGGAGGGGAGGTCCGAGCAGTACTTC.

This clone appeared a single time. This sequence joins TRBV9 and TRBJ1-1; D possibly corresponds to TRBD1 (6 bases). The V end lost 0 bases, the J end lost 8 bases, and 14 bases lay between the germline ends. The CDR3 is 14 amino acids. The germline V gene has CDR1 SGDLS and CDR2 YYNGEE. The CDR3 bases are TGTGCCAGCAGCGTAGCTGTGGGGGCCGGAGAAGCTTTCTTT. Translation gives CASSVAVGAGEAFF.

The chain couples TRBV9 to TRBJ2-1, with D possibly being TRBD2 (6 bases). The germline CDR1 and CDR2 sequences are SGDLS and YYNGEE. The length of the CDR3 is 13 residues. The V end lost 0 bases, the J end lost 7 bases, and 8 bases lay between the germline ends. The CDR3 nucleotides are TGTGCCAGCAGCGTAGTCGGGAGTAATGAGCAGTTCTTC. Translated: CASSVVGSNEQFF.

The V gene is TRBV28, the J gene TRBJ2-1; D is undetermined. V was shortened by 9 bases and J by 0 bases, with 12 bases between the two germline ends. This CDR3 comprises 14 residues. Looked up from germline, CDR1 is MDHEN and CDR2 is SYDVKM. CDR3 DNA: TGTGCCAGTCTCGGCGGTTACTCCTACAATGAGCAGTTCTTC. Translation: CASLGGYSYNEQFF.

The CDR3, as DNA: TGCGCCAGCAGCTTGGGACGAGGTCAAGAGACCCAGTACTTC. Protein sequence: CASSLGRGQETQYF. The gene calls are TRBV5-1 and TRBJ2-5, with D unresolved. Germline V gene data show CDR1 as SGHRS and CDR2 as YFSETQ. The V end was cut by 0 bases, the J end by 2 bases, with 8 bases between. This CDR3 spans 14 amino acids.

The chain uses TRBV28 and TRBJ2-7; 12 nucleotides align to TRBD1. Germline V gene lookup returns CDR1 MDHEN and CDR2 SYDVKM. The V and J ends lost 2 bases and 5 bases, in that order; junction bases with no gene match: 4. CDR3 length equals 15 residues. The CDR3 DNA reads as TGTGCCAGCAGTTTAGAGGGACAGGGGGCGAACGAGCAGTACTTC. It codes for CASSLEGQGANEQYF. Using reference TRBV28 and TRBJ2-7 for the parts outside the CDR3, the full variable domain is DVKVTQSSRYLVKRTGEKVFLECVQDMDHENMFWYRQDPGLGLRLIYFSYDVKMKEKGDIPEGYSVSREKKERFSLILESASTNQTSMYLCASSLEGQGANEQYFGPGTRLTVT.

The chain recombines TRBV19 with TRBJ2-1, with 7 bases fitting TRBD1. CDR3 size: 12 residues. The germline gives CDR1 LNHDA, CDR2 SQIVND (reference sequence). V dropped 4 bases and J dropped 9; count of bases not matched to a gene: 3. The CDR3 reads CASSTQGIEQFF. In nucleotides, the CDR3 is TGTGCCAGTAGTACACAGGGGATTGAGCAGTTCTTC.

The chain is built from TRBV9 and TRBJ2-7; D is unresolved. Germline V CDR1 and CDR2: SGDLS, YYNGEE. This CDR3 contains 13 residues. V lost 4 bases to trimming and J lost 6 bases, with 14 bases between them. The CDR3 DNA reads as TGTGCCAGCAGCTTGAGGCCCGACTTCGAGCAGTACTTC. Its translation is CASSLRPDFEQYF.

The chain recombines TRBV5-1 with TRBJ2-1; D might be TRBD2 (5 bases). V lost 7 bases and J 4 bases, leaving 18 bases between the germline ends. The CDR3 spans 15 residues. Germline V CDR1 and CDR2: SGHRS, YFSETQ. CDR3 bases: TGCGCCAGCGCAGAGGGCCCACTGGGGTACAATGAGCAGTTCTTC. Protein: CASAEGPLGYNEQFF.

The rearrangement links TRBV18 to TRBJ1-4, with D possibly matching TRBD1 (5 bases). Germline V gives CDR1 KGHSH, CDR2 LQKENI. There are 15 residues in the CDR3. The V and J ends lost 2 bases and 6 bases respectively, with 13 bases between them. CDR3 DNA: TGTGCCAGCTCACCAAGTACCCAGGGATATGAAAAACTGTTTTTT. The encoded protein is CASSPSTQGYEKLFF.

The chain couples TRBV5-1 to TRBJ1-2, with D hard to call. CDR3 length equals 14 residues. Germline assignment: CDR1 SGHRS and CDR2 YFSETQ. The V end was cut by 0 bases, the J end by 3 bases, with 9 bases between. DNA of the CDR3: TGCGCCAGCAGCTTGGCCTTATCGGACTATGGCTACACCTTC. Its translation is CASSLALSDYGYTF.

The chain employs TRBV6-1 and TRBJ2-7, with 8 bases matching TRBD2. The V segment lost 6 bases and the J segment 5 bases; nucleotides outside the gene matches: 9. This CDR3 is 14 amino acids long. Germline V gene lookup returns CDR1 MNHNS and CDR2 SASEGT. The DNA of the CDR3 is TGTGCCAGCAGGCAGGGACTAGTAGGTGACGAGCAGTACTTC. Amino acids: CASRQGLVGDEQYF.

J is TRBJ2-7 and V is TRBV29-1; TRBD1 aligns across 9 bases. V dropped 6 bases and J dropped 2; count of bases not matched to a gene: 8. The CDR3 length is 14 residues. Germline CDR1 is SQVTM and CDR2 is ANQGSEA. DNA for the CDR3: TGCAGCGTCACGTGGGGACAGGGTCCCTACGAGCAGTACTTC. Amino acids: CSVTWGQGPYEQYF.

J is TRBJ1-1 and V is TRBV7-9; 8 bases match TRBD1. The length of the CDR3 is 15 residues. Germline values: CDR1 SEHNR, CDR2 FQNEAQ (reference sequence). Trimming took 3 bases from V and 5 from J; bases not matched to a gene: 8. CDR3 nucleotides: TGTGCCAGCAGCTTTTCGCAGGGGGCCTCGACTGAAGCTTTCTTT. Its protein product is CASSFSQGASTEAFF.

This chain links TRBV18 with TRBJ2-1, with D possibly TRBD2 on 6 matching bases. The CDR3 contains 14 residues. Trimming left V 3 bases short and J 5 bases short, with 11 bases between. The V gene's germline CDR1 is KGHSH and CDR2 LQKENI. CDR3 sequence reads: CASSPKGGDNEQFF. The CDR3, as DNA: TGTGCCAGCTCACCTAAGGGCGGGGACAATGAGCAGTTCTTC.

The V and J genes are TRBV7-9 and TRBJ1-2, with D possibly TRBD1 on 5 matching bases. V was pared by 6 bases and J by 6 bases, with 14 bases between. The CDR3 loop spans 13 amino acids. Germline assignment: CDR1 SEHNR and CDR2 FQNEAQ (reference sequence). CDR3 sequence: CASSLDTQNGYTF. As DNA, the CDR3 is TGTGCCAGCAGTTTGGACACCCAGAATGGCTACACCTTC.

This chain connects TRBV5-1 to TRBJ2-1; 8 bases map to TRBD2. CDR3 length: 15 amino acids. Germline lookup yields CDR1 SGHRS and CDR2 YFSETQ. V gave up 4 bases and J gave up 5 bases; unmatched junction bases: 8. CDR3: CASSESGSWDNEQFF. Written as DNA, the CDR3 is TGCGCCAGCAGCGAGAGCGGGAGTTGGGACAATGAGCAGTTCTTC.

The chain has TRBV30 and TRBJ1-3, with D uncertain. Germline CDR1 and CDR2: GTSNPN and SVGIG (reference sequence). V lost 5 bases and J lost 1, with 6 bases in between. The CDR3 is made up of 12 amino acids. The CDR3: CAWGRSGNTIYF. The DNA of the CDR3 is TGTGCCTGGGGTCGGTCTGGAAACACCATATATTTT.

This chain connects TRBV7-3 to TRBJ2-1; D may be TRBD1 (6 bases). This CDR3 contains 15 residues. Trimming took off 5 bases at V and 5 bases at J, with 16 bases between the two ends. CDR1 and CDR2 from the germline V gene are SGHTA and FQGTGA. The CDR3 sequence: CASSLQGYSDNEQFF. CDR3 DNA: TGTGCCAGCAGCCTACAGGGTTATTCTGACAATGAGCAGTTCTTC. The entire variable domain, with the rest obtained from reference TRBV7-3 and TRBJ2-1, is as follows: GAGVSQTPSNKVTEKGKYVELRCDPISGHTALYWYRQSLGQGPEFLIYFQGTGAADDSGLPNDRFFAVRPEGSVSTLKIQRTERGDSAVYLCASSLQGYSDNEQFFGPGTRLTVL.

V gene TRBV28 combines with J gene TRBJ1-1; 7 bases agree with TRBD1. Unmatched junction bases numbered 3, after V lost 1 base and J lost 4 bases. Germline V lookup: CDR1 MDHEN, CDR2 SYDVKM. This CDR3 region has 14 residues. The CDR3 is CASSLSAGGTEAFF. The CDR3 region has the DNA TGTGCCAGCAGTTTATCGGCAGGGGGCACTGAAGCTTTCTTT.